The 24 T cell receptor beta chains listed next were all sequenced from one sample in a study of cytomegalovirus exposure and HLA in healthy donors. Only in-frame clones appear in the TCRdb table, and some are missing; sequencing was by immunoSEQ multiplex PCR. The repertoire includes over 60,000 clones, 90% to 95% of them detected once, and about 4.1% sits in the top ten. Material: PBMCs. These receptors all come from a man between 18 and 35 years old in good health and CMV-seropositive.

In regard to this clone: Its ends do not fully match the called genes, so a read error is possible. The chain combines TRBV11-3 with TRBJ2-3; D perhaps matches TRBD2 (6 bases). CDR3 length equals 15 residues. Germline-derived CDR1 and CDR2 are SGHNT and YENEEA. The CDR3: CASRLGGLMTDTQYF. Here the CDR3 DNA reads TGTGCCAGCAGATTAGGAGGGCTAATGACAGATACGCAGTATTTT. Combining the CDR3 with reference TRBV11-3 and TRBJ2-3 gives the whole variable domain EAGVVQSPRYKIIEKKQPVAFWCNPISGHNTLYWYLQNLGQGPELLIRYENEEAVDDSQLPKDRFSAERLKGVDSTLKIQPAELGDSAVYLCASRLGGLMTDTQYFGPGTRLTVL.

The chain combines TRBV30 with TRBJ2-1; 12 bases map to TRBD2. The V gene's germline CDR1 is GTSNPN and CDR2 SVGIG (reference sequence). This CDR3 contains 18 residues. J lost 0 bases, V lost 2 bases, and 8 bases had no gene match. The CDR3 loop is CAWSRGLAGGPSYNEQFF. CDR3 sequence (DNA): TGTGCCTGGAGTAGGGGGCTAGCGGGAGGGCCCTCCTACAATGAGCAGTTCTTC.

This rearrangement joins TRBV28 to TRBJ1-6; 8 bases fit TRBD1. V lost 6 bases, J lost 3 bases, and 4 bases stayed unmatched. The germline V gene encodes CDR1 MDHEN and CDR2 SYDVKM. The CDR3 consists of 15 residues. As DNA, the CDR3 is TGTGCCAGCAGCCGCGGACAGGGCTATAATTCACCCCTCCACTTT. This encodes CASSRGQGYNSPLHF.

The chain couples TRBV2 to TRBJ1-1, with D possibly being TRBD1 (6 bases). This CDR3 has 15 residues. Germline V gives CDR1 SNHLY, CDR2 FYNNEI. Trimming cost V 6 bases and J 0 bases, with 14 bases left between them. The CDR3 here is CASRIEDRLNTEAFF. As DNA, the CDR3 is TGTGCCAGCAGAATCGAAGACAGGCTGAACACTGAAGCTTTCTTT. Variable domain in full (rest from reference TRBV2 and TRBJ1-1): EPEVTQTPSHQVTQMGQEVILRCVPISNHLYFYWYRQILGQKVEFLVSFYNNEISEKSEIFDDQFSVERPDGSNFTLKIRSTKLEDSAMYFCASRIEDRLNTEAFFGQGTRLTVV.

The chain joins TRBV7-9 to TRBJ2-7; 15 nucleotides match TRBD2. The CDR3 totals 14 residues. The germline V gene has CDR1 SEHNR and CDR2 FQNEAQ (reference sequence). The J segment lost 11 bases and the V segment lost 1 base, leaving 3 bases of the junction unmatched. CDR3 in amino acids: CASSLGTSGRAEYF. The DNA for the CDR3 is TGTGCCAGCAGCTTAGGGACTAGCGGGAGGGCCGAGTACTTC.

The rearrangement joins TRBV4-2 to TRBJ2-1; D gene unclear. V was cut by 4 bases and J by 0 bases, with 16 bases left in between. This CDR3 is built from 17 residues. Germline CDR1 is LGHNA and CDR2 is YNFKEQ. The DNA of the CDR3 is TGTGCCAGCAGCCCACCACCATTACTAAGCTCCTACAATGAGCAGTTCTTC. It is translated as CASSPPPLLSSYNEQFF.

V gene TRBV5-1 combines with J gene TRBJ2-1, with 8 bases identical to TRBD2. V shed 4 bases, J shed 0 bases, and the junction held 3 bases outside the gene matches. Germline assignment: CDR1 SGHRS and CDR2 YFSETQ. CDR3 length: 15 residues. CDR3: CASSPGGGSYNEQFF. For the CDR3, the DNA is TGCGCCAGCAGCCCCGGGGGGGGCTCCTACAATGAGCAGTTCTTC.

V and J are TRBV4-3 and TRBJ1-5, with 7 bases fitting TRBD1. The V gene's germline CDR1 is LGHNA and CDR2 YSLEER. The CDR3 totals 15 residues. J lost 5 bases, V lost 1 base, and 5 bases had no gene match. The CDR3 coding sequence is TGCGCCAGCAGCCAAGTTGCAGGGGGTGATCAGCCCCAGCATTTT. Protein sequence: CASSQVAGGDQPQHF.

This chain joins TRBV27 and TRBJ2-5, with 10 bases lining up with TRBD2. Looked up from germline, CDR1 is MNHEY and CDR2 is SMNVEV (reference sequence). This CDR3 spans 14 amino acids. With V trimmed by 4 bases and J by 4 bases, 3 bases remained unmatched. CDR3 protein: CASSSGLALETQYF. The CDR3 coding sequence is TGTGCCAGCAGTTCGGGACTAGCGCTAGAGACCCAGTACTTC.

The V call is TRBV7-6, the J call TRBJ2-1; weak D call: TRBD2 (6 bases). The ends were cut back, 5 bases at V and 7 bases at J, with 15 bases in the middle. CDR3 length equals 14 residues. Germline values: CDR1 SGHVS, CDR2 FNYEAQ. The CDR3 DNA reads as TGTGCCAGCAGCCCCGGGGCGGGGAAGAATGAGCAGTTCTTC. It encodes CASSPGAGKNEQFF.

The chain combines TRBV19 with TRBJ1-1; D perhaps matches TRBD1 (6 bases). This CDR3 contains 14 residues. Germline-derived CDR1 and CDR2 are LNHDA and SQIVND (reference sequence). Trimming removed 6 bases at V and 1 base at J, with 12 bases between. CDR3 loop: CASRPGQPNTEAFF. DNA of the CDR3: TGTGCCAGTAGGCCCGGACAGCCGAACACTGAAGCTTTCTTT.

As regards this clone: One end of the junction fails to match germline, which may point to a read error. The V gene is TRBV7-7, the J gene TRBJ2-1; D gene uncertain. Germline V gene lookup returns CDR1 SSHAT and CDR2 FNYEAQ (reference sequence). CDR3 length: 14 residues. CDR3 in DNA: TGTGCTAGCAGCTTAGCCCCTAGGAGTGGTGAGCAGTTCTTC. Translated: CASSLAPRSGEQFF.

The chain uses TRBV4-1 and TRBJ2-7; TRBD1 matches 8 bases. From germline, CDR1 is MGHRA and CDR2 YSYEKL. V was clipped by 0 bases and J by 3 bases; unmatched bases: 7. The CDR3 runs 16 residues. The CDR3, as DNA: TGCGCCAGCAGCCAAGAATTGCAGGGGGCGGACTACGAGCAGTACTTC. Its protein product is CASSQELQGADYEQYF.

This clone was picked up one time. The chain links TRBV27 to TRBJ1-2; 8 positions match TRBD1. Germline CDR1 MNHEY, CDR2 SMNVEV (reference sequence). The CDR3 runs 13 residues. V lost 8 bases and J lost 4; bases outside the gene matches: 6. CDR3 in DNA: TGTGCCAGCTCCAGGGGGCTTGTCTATGGCTACACCTTC. Amino acids: CASSRGLVYGYTF.

The chain carries TRBV14 and TRBJ2-1; 9 positions match TRBD2. The CDR3 contains 15 residues. CDR1 and CDR2 (germline): SGHDN, FVKESK. The trim removed 4 bases at V and 9 bases at J, leaving 10 bases unmatched. The DNA for the CDR3 is TGTGCCAGCAGCCTCGTAACCGGGACTAGCTTTGAGCAGTTCTTC. It translates to CASSLVTGTSFEQFF.

The rearrangement uses TRBV2 and TRBJ2-6, with D perhaps TRBD1 (5 bases). Looked up from germline, CDR1 is SNHLY and CDR2 is FYNNEI. The CDR3 has 19 amino acids. V was trimmed by 8 bases and J by 5 bases, leaving 28 bases between them. The CDR3 DNA reads as TGTGCCAGCGAACAATTCCACTCGGCAGGGAAGGTCTGGGCCAACGTCCTGACTTTC. It yields the protein CASEQFHSAGKVWANVLTF.

The chain uses TRBV9 and TRBJ1-2, with a possible D match to TRBD1 (6 bases). Germline assignment: CDR1 SGDLS and CDR2 YYNGEE. V gave up 0 bases and J gave up 7 bases, with 13 bases separating them. This CDR3 spans 14 amino acids. Written as DNA, the CDR3 is TGTGCCAGCAGCGTAGTCCCCCAACAGGGTGGCTACACCTTC. It is translated as CASSVVPQQGGYTF.

The J gene is TRBJ2-2, the V gene TRBV13; 8 bases fit TRBD2. The CDR3 contains 18 residues. The J segment lost 0 bases and the V segment lost 1 base, leaving 7 bases of the junction unmatched. Germline CDR1 is PRHDT and CDR2 is FYEKMQ (reference sequence). The CDR3 reads CASSLAGTRIANTGELFF. In nucleotides, the CDR3 is TGTGCCAGCAGCTTAGCAGGGACTAGGATCGCGAACACCGGGGAGCTGTTTTTT.

V is TRBV14 and J is TRBJ1-3; no reliable D call. Germline CDR1 and CDR2: SGHDN and FVKESK. The V end lost 3 bases, the J end lost 3 bases, and 6 bases lay between the germline ends. The CDR3 is made up of 13 amino acids. The CDR3, as DNA: TGTGCCAGCAGCCAGGGAGTTGGAAACACCATATATTTT. As protein: CASSQGVGNTIYF.

This sequence joins TRBV4-1 and TRBJ1-5, with 9 nucleotides matching TRBD1. Germline V gives CDR1 MGHRA, CDR2 YSYEKL. Unmatched junction bases numbered 5, after V lost 2 bases and J lost 12 bases. The CDR3 is 13 amino acids. CDR3 in amino acids: CASSQYGQGIQHF. CDR3 DNA sequence: TGCGCCAGCAGCCAATACGGACAGGGGATCCAGCATTTT.

The rearrangement links TRBV6-6 to TRBJ2-5, with D possibly being TRBD1 (6 bases). Germline V gene sequence: CDR1 MNHNY, CDR2 SVGAGI (reference sequence). V was trimmed by 5 bases and J by 1 base, leaving 11 bases between them. The CDR3 contains 14 residues. The CDR3 nucleotides read TGTGCCAGCAGTGGGGGCGGGCCCCAAGAGACCCAGTACTTC. Protein sequence: CASSGGGPQETQYF.

The V and J genes are TRBV28 and TRBJ2-7, with D unclear. This CDR3 has 11 amino acids. Between the trimmed V and J ends, which lost 4 bases and 8 bases, there was a span of 9 bases. CDR1 is MDHEN and CDR2 is SYDVKM in the germline V gene. The CDR3 DNA follows: TGTGCCAGCAGTTCCGAGTCAAAGCAGTACTTC. Its translation is CASSSESKQYF.

As for this clone: Sequence at one end of the junction differs from germline and may be a read error. The chain is built from TRBV7-7 and TRBJ2-2; 10 bases align to TRBD1. The CDR3 runs to 16 residues. The germline V gene encodes CDR1 SSHAT and CDR2 FNYEAQ (reference sequence). Here the CDR3 DNA reads TGTGCTAGCAGCAGTGGACAGGGGGTACGGGTCGGGGAGCTGTTTTTT. Translated: CASSSGQGVRVGELFF. The full variable domain, in which reference TRBV7-7 and TRBJ2-2 provide the parts outside the CDR3, is GAGVSQSPRYKVTKRGQDVTLRCDPISSHATLYWYQQALGQGPEFLTYFNYEAQPDKSGLPSDRFSAERPEGSISTLTIQRTEQRDSAMYRCASSSGQGVRVGELFFGEGSRLTVL.

The chain has TRBV6-6 and TRBJ2-1; 8 bases agree with TRBD1. Germline CDR1 and CDR2: MNHNY and SVGAGI (reference sequence). The CDR3 consists of 15 residues. The V and J ends lost 2 bases and 4 bases, in that order; junction bases with no gene match: 4. CDR3 protein: CASSYAGQEYNEQFF. CDR3 DNA: TGTGCCAGCAGTTACGCGGGACAGGAGTACAATGAGCAGTTCTTC.